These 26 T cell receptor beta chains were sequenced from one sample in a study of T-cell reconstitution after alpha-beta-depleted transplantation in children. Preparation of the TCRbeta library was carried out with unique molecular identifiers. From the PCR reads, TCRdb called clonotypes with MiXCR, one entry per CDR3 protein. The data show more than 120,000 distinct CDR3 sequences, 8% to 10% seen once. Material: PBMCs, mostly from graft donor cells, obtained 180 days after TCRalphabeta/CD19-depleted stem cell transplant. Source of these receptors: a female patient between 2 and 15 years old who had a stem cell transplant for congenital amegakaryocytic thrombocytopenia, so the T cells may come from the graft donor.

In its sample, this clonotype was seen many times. CDR3 sequence: CAISEQQQETQYF. The DNA of the CDR3 is TGTGCCATCAGTGAGCAACAGCAAGAGACCCAGTACTTC. This rearrangement joins TRBV10-3 to TRBJ2-5; D gene unclear. There are 13 residues in the CDR3. V was clipped by 2 bases and J by 2 bases, with 6 bases between them. Germline loops: CDR1 ENHRY, CDR2 SYGVKD.

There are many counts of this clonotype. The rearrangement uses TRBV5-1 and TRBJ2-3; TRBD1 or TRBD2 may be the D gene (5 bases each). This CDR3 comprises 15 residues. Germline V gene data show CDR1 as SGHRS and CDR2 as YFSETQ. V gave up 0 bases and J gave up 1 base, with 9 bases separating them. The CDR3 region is CASSLGGARTDTQYF. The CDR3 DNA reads TGCGCCAGCAGCTTGGGAGGGGCCCGCACAGATACGCAGTATTTT.

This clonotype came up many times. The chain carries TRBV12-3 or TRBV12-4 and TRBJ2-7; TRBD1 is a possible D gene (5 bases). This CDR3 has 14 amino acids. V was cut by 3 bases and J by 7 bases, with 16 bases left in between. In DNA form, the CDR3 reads TGTGCCAGCAGTTTTGGCAGAACAGGTGGGGAGCAGTACTTC. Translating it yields CASSFGRTGGEQYF.

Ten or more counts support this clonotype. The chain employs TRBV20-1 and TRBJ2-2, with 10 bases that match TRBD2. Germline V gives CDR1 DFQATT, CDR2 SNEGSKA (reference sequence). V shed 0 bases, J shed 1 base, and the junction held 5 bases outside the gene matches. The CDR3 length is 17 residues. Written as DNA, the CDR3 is TGCAGTGCTAGAGATCCAAGCGGGAGGGGGAACACCGGGGAGCTGTTTTTT. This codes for CSARDPSGRGNTGELFF.

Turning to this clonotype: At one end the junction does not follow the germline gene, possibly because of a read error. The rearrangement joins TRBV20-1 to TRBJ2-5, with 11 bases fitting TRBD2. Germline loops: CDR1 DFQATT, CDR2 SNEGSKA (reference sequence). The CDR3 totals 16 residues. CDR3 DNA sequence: TGCTGTGCTAGAGATCTTTATCTAGCGGGGGGAGAGACCCAGTACTTC. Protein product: CCARDLYLAGGETQYF.

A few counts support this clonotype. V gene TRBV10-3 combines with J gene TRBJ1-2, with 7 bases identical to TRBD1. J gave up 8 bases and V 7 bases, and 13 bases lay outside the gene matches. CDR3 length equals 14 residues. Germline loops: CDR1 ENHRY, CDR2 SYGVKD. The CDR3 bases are TGTGCCATCAAACCGGACAGGACCACTTTAGGCTACACCTTC. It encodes CAIKPDRTTLGYTF.

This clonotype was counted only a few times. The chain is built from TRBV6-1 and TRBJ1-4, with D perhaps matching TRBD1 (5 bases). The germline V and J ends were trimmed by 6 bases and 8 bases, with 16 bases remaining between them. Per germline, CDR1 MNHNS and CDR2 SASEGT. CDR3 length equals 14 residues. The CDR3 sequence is CASSPGLLPEKLFF. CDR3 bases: TGTGCCAGCAGCCCGGGACTCCTGCCCGAAAAACTGTTTTTT.

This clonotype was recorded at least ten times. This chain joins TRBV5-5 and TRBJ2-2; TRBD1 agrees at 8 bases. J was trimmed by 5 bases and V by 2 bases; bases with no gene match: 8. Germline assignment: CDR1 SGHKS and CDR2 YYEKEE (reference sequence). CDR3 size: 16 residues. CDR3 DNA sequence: TGTGCCAGCAGCTTCCCCGGACAGGGCGCAACCGGGGAGCTGTTTTTT. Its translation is CASSFPGQGATGELFF.

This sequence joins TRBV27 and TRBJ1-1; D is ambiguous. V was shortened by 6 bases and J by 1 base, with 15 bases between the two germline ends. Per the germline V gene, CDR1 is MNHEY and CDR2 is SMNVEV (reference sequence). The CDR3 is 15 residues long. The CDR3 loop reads CASSPLVGPNTEAFF. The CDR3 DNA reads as TGTGCCAGCAGCCCCCTAGTAGGTCCGAACACTGAAGCTTTCTTT.

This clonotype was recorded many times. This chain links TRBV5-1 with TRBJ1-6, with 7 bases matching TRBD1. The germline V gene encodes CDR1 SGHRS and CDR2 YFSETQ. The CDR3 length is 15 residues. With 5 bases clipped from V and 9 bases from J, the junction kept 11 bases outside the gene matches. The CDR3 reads CASRMGQRGGSPLHF. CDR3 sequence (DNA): TGCGCCAGCAGAATGGGACAGAGGGGTGGTTCACCCCTCCACTTT.

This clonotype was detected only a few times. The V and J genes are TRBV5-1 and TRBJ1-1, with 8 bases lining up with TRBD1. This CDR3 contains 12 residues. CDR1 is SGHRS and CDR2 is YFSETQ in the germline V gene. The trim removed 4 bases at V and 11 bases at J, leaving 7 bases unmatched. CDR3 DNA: TGCGCCAGCAGCCCGGAGACAGGGGAGGCTTTCTTT. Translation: CASSPETGEAFF.

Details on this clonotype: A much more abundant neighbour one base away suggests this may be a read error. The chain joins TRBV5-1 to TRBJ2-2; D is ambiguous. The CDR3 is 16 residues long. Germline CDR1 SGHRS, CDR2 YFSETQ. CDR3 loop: CASSLGQASNTGQLFF. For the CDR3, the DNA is TGCGCCAGCAGCTTAGGGCAGGCCTCGAACACCGGGCAGCTGTTTTTT. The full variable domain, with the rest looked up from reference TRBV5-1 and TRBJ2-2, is KAGVTQTPRYLIKTRGQQVTLSCSPISGHRSVSWYQQTPGQGLQFLFEYFSETQRNKGNFPGRFSGRQFSNSRSEMNVSTLELGDSALYLCASSLGQASNTGQLFFGEGSRLTVL.

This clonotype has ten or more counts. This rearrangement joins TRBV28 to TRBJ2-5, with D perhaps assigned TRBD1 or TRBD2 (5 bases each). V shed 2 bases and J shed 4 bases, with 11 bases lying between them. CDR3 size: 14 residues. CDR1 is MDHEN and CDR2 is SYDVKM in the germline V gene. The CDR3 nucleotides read TGTGCCAGCAGTTTAAAAAAGAGGGGAGAGACCCAGTACTTC. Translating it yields CASSLKKRGETQYF.

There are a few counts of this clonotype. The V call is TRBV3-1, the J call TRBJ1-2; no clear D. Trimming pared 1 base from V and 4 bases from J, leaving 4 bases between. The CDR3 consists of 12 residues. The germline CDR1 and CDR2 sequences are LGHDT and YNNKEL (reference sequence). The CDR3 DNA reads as TGTGCCAGCAGCCAAGTGGGCTATGGCTACACCTTC. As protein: CASSQVGYGYTF.

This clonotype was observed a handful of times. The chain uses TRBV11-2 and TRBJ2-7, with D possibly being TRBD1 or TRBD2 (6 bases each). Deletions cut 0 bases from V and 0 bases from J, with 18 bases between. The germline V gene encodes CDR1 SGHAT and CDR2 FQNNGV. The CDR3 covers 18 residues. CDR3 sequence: CASSLETTGKRASYEQYF. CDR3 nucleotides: TGTGCCAGCAGCTTAGAGACAACAGGGAAGCGGGCCTCCTACGAGCAGTACTTC. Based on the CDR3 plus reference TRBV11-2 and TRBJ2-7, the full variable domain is EAGVAQSPRYKIIEKRQSVAFWCNPISGHATLYWYQQILGQGPKLLIQFQNNGVVDDSQLPKDRFSAERLKGVDSTLKIQPAKLEDSAVYLCASSLETTGKRASYEQYFGPGTRLTVT.

The CDR3: CASSSIRTGLKSTEAFF. The CDR3 coding sequence is TGTGCCAGCAGTTCGATTAGGACAGGGCTTAAGAGCACTGAAGCTTTCTTT. The V gene is TRBV6-5, the J gene TRBJ1-1; 8 bases are a match to TRBD1. J gave up 4 bases and V 4 bases, and 14 bases lay outside the gene matches. The CDR3 length is 17 residues. Germline V CDR1 and CDR2: MNHEY, SVGAGI.

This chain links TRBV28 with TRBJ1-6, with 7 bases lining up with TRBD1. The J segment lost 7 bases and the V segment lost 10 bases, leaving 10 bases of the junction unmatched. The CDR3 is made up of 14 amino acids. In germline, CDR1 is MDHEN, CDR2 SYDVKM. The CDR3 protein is CATLGGTANSPLHF. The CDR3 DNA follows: TGTGCCACCTTAGGGGGCACAGCCAATTCACCCCTCCACTTT.

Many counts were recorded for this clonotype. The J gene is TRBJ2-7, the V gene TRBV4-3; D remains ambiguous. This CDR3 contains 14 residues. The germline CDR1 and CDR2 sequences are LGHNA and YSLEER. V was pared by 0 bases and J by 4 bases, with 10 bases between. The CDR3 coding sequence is TGCGCCAGCAGCCAAGATCGCGGCGAATACGAGCAGTACTTC. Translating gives CASSQDRGEYEQYF.

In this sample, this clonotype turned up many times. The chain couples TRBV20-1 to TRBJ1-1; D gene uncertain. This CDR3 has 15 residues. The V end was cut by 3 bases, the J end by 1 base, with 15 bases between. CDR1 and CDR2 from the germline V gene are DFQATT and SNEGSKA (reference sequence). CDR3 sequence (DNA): TGCAGTGCTAGCGTTCCGTTCCAGAAGAACACTGAAGCTTTCTTT. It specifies CSASVPFQKNTEAFF.

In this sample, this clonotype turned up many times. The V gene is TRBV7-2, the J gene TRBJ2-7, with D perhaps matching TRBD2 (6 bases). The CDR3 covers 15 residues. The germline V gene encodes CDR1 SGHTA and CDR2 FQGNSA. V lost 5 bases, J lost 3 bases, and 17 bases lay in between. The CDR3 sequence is CASSLEDGTFYEQYF. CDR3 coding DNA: TGTGCCAGCAGCCTAGAGGACGGGACTTTCTACGAGCAGTACTTC.

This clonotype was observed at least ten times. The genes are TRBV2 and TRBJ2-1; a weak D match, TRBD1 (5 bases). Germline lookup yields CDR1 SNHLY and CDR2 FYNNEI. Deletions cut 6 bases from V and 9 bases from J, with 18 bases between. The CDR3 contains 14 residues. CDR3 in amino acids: CASRYITGDREQFF. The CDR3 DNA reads TGTGCCAGCAGGTACATCACAGGTGACCGTGAGCAGTTCTTC.

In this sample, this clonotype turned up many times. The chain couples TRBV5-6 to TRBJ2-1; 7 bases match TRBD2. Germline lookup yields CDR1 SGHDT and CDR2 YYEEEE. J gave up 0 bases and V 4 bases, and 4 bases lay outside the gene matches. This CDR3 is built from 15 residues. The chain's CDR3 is CASSTGTTSYNEQFF. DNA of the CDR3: TGTGCCAGCAGCACCGGGACTACCTCCTACAATGAGCAGTTCTTC. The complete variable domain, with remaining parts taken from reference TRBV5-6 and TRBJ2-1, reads DAGVTQSPTHLIKTRGQQVTLRCSPKSGHDTVSWYQQALGQGPQFIFQYYEEEERQRGNFPDRFSGHQFPNYSSELNVNALLLGDSALYLCASSTGTTSYNEQFFGPGTRLTVL.

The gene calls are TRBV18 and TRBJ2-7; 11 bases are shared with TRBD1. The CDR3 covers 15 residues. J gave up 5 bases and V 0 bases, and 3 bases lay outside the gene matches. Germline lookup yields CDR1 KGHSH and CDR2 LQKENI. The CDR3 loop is CASSPPDRGPNEQYF. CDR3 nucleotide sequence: TGTGCCAGCTCACCACCGGACAGGGGGCCGAACGAGCAGTACTTC.

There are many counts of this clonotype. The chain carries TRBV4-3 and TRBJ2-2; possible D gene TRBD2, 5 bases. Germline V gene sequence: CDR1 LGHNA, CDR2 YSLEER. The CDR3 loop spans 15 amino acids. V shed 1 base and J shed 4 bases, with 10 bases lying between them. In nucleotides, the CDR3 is TGCGCCAGCAGCCAAGGAGGACTGACCACCGGGGAGCTGTTTTTT. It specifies CASSQGGLTTGELFF.

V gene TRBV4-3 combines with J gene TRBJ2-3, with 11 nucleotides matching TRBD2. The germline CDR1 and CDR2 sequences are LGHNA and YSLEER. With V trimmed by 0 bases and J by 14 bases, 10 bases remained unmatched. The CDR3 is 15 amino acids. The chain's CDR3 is CASSQDRGSGRAVYF. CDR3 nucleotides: TGCGCCAGCAGCCAAGATCGGGGTAGCGGGAGGGCCGTGTATTTT.

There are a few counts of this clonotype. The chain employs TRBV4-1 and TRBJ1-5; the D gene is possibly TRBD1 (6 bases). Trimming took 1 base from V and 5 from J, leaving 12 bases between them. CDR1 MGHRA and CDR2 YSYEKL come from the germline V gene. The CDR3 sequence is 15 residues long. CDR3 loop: CASSQGGQEHQPQHF. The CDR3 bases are TGCGCCAGCAGCCAAGGGGGACAAGAACATCAGCCCCAGCATTTT.